This T cell receptor beta chain was observed in a study of CD8+ T cells in alopecia areata. Trimming took 3 bases from V and 6 from J, leaving 9 bases between them. CDR1 is SGDLS and CDR2 is YYNGEE in the germline V gene. The CDR3 is 12 amino acids. Treatment in this sample: oral pan-JAK inhibitor, 5-10 mg twice daily. TCR sequencing used cDNA made by reverse transcription of extracted RNA. Repertoires were generated with immunoSEQ multiplex PCR, while TCRdb's copy carries only in-frame clones and drops some. The sample consists of some 190,000 clones, roughly 46% of them appearing once. The sequence derives from a human donor with alopecia areata. Sequencing used CD8+ T cells sorted from blood, obtained at week 52, from a patient treated with tofacitinib. The gene calls are TRBV9 and TRBJ1-1; unclear D gene. CDR3 in DNA: TGTGCCAGCAGCGATGGGCGCTCTGAAGCTTTCTTT. Its protein product is CASSDGRSEAFF.